This T cell receptor (beta chain) was identified in a study of regulatory T cells in long-lasting Graves disease. Time point here: newly diagnosed GD, antithyroid drugs for less than 3 months. RNA from PBMCs was the source of the TCR library. One endocrinology department in Xi'an, China, was where patients came from. Construction of the TCR beta libraries employed iRepertoire HTBI primers in conjunction with Arm-PCR of CDR3 regions. TCRdb fed the multiplex PCR reads into MiXCR, producing one record per CDR3 protein. Altogether under 800,000 distinct CDR3 sequences are present, about 16% being singletons, with the ten largest covering under 20%. This clonotype occurred a few times. The V and J ends lost 1 base and 3 bases respectively, with 15 bases between them. CDR3 size: 16 residues. Germline lookup yields CDR1 MGHDK and CDR2 SYGVNS. The same sample was also used in a study of T cells in Graves' hyperthyroidism and ophthalmopathy. That source reports: The model foresaw ophthalmopathy a median about 6.5 months prior to onset.

Material: peripheral blood mononuclear cells (PBMCs), obtained at new diagnosis, from a patient treated with antithyroid drugs. The TCR originated in a woman aged 25 to 45 with Graves disease. The chain is built from TRBV25-1 and TRBJ2-5, with a tentative D call TRBD2 (6 bases). The CDR3 sequence is CASSELRGRSKETQYF. CDR3 bases: TGTGCCAGCAGTGAATTAAGAGGGAGGTCCAAAGAGACCCAGTACTTC.